This TCR beta chain was profiled in a study of cytomegalovirus exposure and HLA in healthy donors. Study-wide findings and caveats: The authors later linked a missense DCLRE1C variant to TCR beta V- and J-gene trimming. It was approximately 170 TCR beta chains that were listed as cytomegalovirus-associated.

The PCR made use of 60 Vbeta and 13 Jbeta primers. Sequenced by immunoSEQ multiplex PCR; TCRdb stores in-frame clones only, minus some. This table holds roughly 300,000 clones, just over 85% found once. As for this clone: What it binds is not known.

V gave up 0 bases and J gave up 1 base, with 10 bases separating them. The CDR3 contains 16 residues. CDR1 WSHSY and CDR2 SAAADI come from the germline V gene. This receptor was identified in a middle-aged man in good health and CMV-seropositive. V usage is TRBV10-2 and J usage is TRBJ1-5; D is uncertain. Sequencing was performed on PBMCs. The CDR3 bases are TGCGCCAGCAGTGAGTCGACGGGGATGAGCAATCAGCCCCAGCATTTT. This sequence encodes CASSESTGMSNQPQHF.